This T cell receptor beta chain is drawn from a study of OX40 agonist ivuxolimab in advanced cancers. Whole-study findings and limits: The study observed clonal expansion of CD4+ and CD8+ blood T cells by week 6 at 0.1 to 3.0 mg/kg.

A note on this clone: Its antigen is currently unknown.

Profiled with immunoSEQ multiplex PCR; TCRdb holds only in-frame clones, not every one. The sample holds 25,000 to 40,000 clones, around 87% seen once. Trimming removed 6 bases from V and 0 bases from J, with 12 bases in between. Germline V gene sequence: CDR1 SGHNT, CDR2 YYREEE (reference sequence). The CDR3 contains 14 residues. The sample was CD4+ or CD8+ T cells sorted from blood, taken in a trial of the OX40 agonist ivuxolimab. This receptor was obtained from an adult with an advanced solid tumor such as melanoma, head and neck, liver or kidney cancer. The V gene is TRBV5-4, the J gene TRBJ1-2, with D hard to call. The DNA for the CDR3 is TGTGCCAGCACTGTCGGTGGGGCTAACTATGGCTACACCTTC. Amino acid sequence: CASTVGGANYGYTF.